A single sample gave rise to the 16 T cell receptor beta chains below, sequenced in a study of T cells in Graves' hyperthyroidism and ophthalmopathy. Researchers amplified the TCR beta CDR3 regions from RNA transcripts. HTBI primers were the set used in a first-round RT-PCR of the TCR CDR3. One entry per CDR3 protein, called by TCRdb with MiXCR from the multiplex PCR reads. Of approximately 400,000 distinct CDR3 sequences listed, around a sixth were seen once; the top ten hold about 14%. The sample was blood. The origin of the receptors is a woman between 18 and 29 years old with Graves' hyperthyroidism.

This clonotype was recorded at least ten times. The chain couples TRBV28 to TRBJ2-7; the D gene is possibly TRBD2 (6 bases). The ends were cut back, 5 bases at V and 6 bases at J, with 11 bases in the middle. In germline, CDR1 is MDHEN, CDR2 SYDVKM. The CDR3 length is 12 residues. The DNA for the CDR3 is TGTGCCAGCAGTCCGCCCGGGGGCGAGCAGTACTTC. Amino acids: CASSPPGGEQYF.

This clonotype was seen repeatedly, ten times or more. The gene calls are TRBV3-1 and TRBJ2-1; D might be TRBD1 or TRBD2, each matching 5 bases. CDR3 size: 14 residues. Trimming left V 4 bases short and J 7 bases short, with 14 bases between. Germline-derived CDR1 and CDR2 are LGHDT and YNNKEL (reference sequence). CDR3 DNA sequence: TGTGCCAGCAGCCTTCCGGGACCCCGAAATGAGCAGTTCTTC. Amino acids: CASSLPGPRNEQFF.

The chain employs TRBV24-1 and TRBJ2-5, with TRBD1 matching over 10 bases. The CDR3 loop spans 14 amino acids. Germline loops: CDR1 KGHDR, CDR2 SFDVKD. After removal of 9 bases from V and 2 bases from J, the junction contained 5 bases not matched to a gene. The CDR3 loop reads CATGGQGDQETQYF. The CDR3 DNA reads as TGTGCCACCGGCGGACAGGGGGATCAAGAGACCCAGTACTTC.

This clonotype was seen many times. The V gene is TRBV20-1, the J gene TRBJ2-1; D perhaps matches TRBD2 (7 bases). V was pared by 0 bases and J by 7 bases, with 10 bases between. The CDR3 runs 13 residues. The germline V gene encodes CDR1 DFQATT and CDR2 SNEGSKA (reference sequence). The CDR3 DNA is TGCAGTGCTAGAGAGGGGGGGCCGAATGAGCAGTTCTTC. Amino acids: CSAREGGPNEQFF.

This clonotype came up a few times. This rearrangement joins TRBV25-1 to TRBJ1-1; no reliable D call. Looked up from germline, CDR1 is MGHDK and CDR2 is SYGVNS. V was shortened by 5 bases and J by 6 bases, with 16 bases between the two germline ends. The CDR3 has 14 residues. The chain's CDR3 is CASSSGNLSPEAFF. DNA for the CDR3: TGTGCCAGCAGTTCCGGAAATCTGAGTCCTGAAGCTTTCTTT.

This clonotype was seen a few times. The V and J genes are TRBV6-1 and TRBJ1-5; maybe TRBD1 (5 bases). The CDR3 has 14 residues. The germline V gene has CDR1 MNHNS and CDR2 SASEGT. Trimming stripped 6 bases from V and 5 bases from J, with 14 bases between. The DNA for the CDR3 is TGTGCCAGCAGAATATGGGGCAGCGATCAGCCCCAGCATTTT. It codes for CASRIWGSDQPQHF.

This clonotype was detected many times. The chain recombines TRBV2 with TRBJ1-1; 11 bases match TRBD1. After removal of 3 bases from V and 6 bases from J, the junction contained 6 bases not matched to a gene. This CDR3 region has 15 residues. Germline V gene sequence: CDR1 SNHLY, CDR2 FYNNEI. CDR3 residues: CASSEGDRGGAEAFF. The CDR3 DNA sequence: TGTGCCAGCAGTGAGGGGGACAGGGGGGGCGCTGAAGCTTTCTTT.

This clonotype has a handful of counts. J is TRBJ2-3 and V is TRBV29-1; perhaps TRBD1 as D (8 bases). V lost 7 bases, J lost 6 bases, and 23 bases lay in between. The V gene's germline CDR1 is SQVTM and CDR2 ANQGSEA. There are 15 residues in the CDR3. The CDR3 sequence is CSARRGGQALDTQYF. The CDR3 region has the DNA TGCAGCGCCCGTAGGGGGGGACAGGCTCTGGATACGCAGTATTTT.

Only a few counts were recorded for this clonotype. The rearrangement joins TRBV4-1 to TRBJ1-5; 7 bases are a match to TRBD1. The V segment lost 4 bases and the J segment 2 bases; nucleotides outside the gene matches: 8. CDR3 length equals 16 residues. CDR1 is MGHRA, CDR2 YSYEKL, per germline. For the CDR3, the DNA is TGCGCCAGCAGCCCGTGGGGGACAGAACGCAATCAGCCCCAGCATTTT. Translated, it gives CASSPWGTERNQPQHF.

The rearrangement joins TRBV20-1 to TRBJ2-7; 15 positions match TRBD2. Losses at the gene ends were 1 base for V and 2 bases for J; bases not matched to a gene: 6. Germline V gives CDR1 DFQATT, CDR2 SNEGSKA (reference sequence). The CDR3 is made up of 17 amino acids. DNA of the CDR3: TGCAGTGCTAGAGGGACTAGCGGGAGGGCCCCCCCCTACGAGCAGTACTTC. Translated: CSARGTSGRAPPYEQYF.

In this sample, this clonotype turned up once. The gene calls are TRBV12-3 or TRBV12-4 and TRBJ2-4; TRBD2 is a possible D gene (7 bases). The CDR3 is 18 amino acids. V dropped 6 bases and J dropped 0 bases, with 21 bases sitting between them. The DNA of the CDR3 is TGTGCCAGCAGCCAGGCGGTGGGGGGGCTCCTAGCCAAAAACATTCAGTACTTC. Translating gives CASSQAVGGLLAKNIQYF.

Concerning this clonotype: The junction does not match germline at one end; this may be a read error. The rearrangement uses TRBV7-3 and TRBJ2-3; D unclear. Germline lookup yields CDR1 SGHTA and CDR2 FQGTGA. The CDR3 totals 17 residues. The CDR3 is CASSLTGFFDLTDTRYF. For the CDR3, the DNA is TGTGCCAGCAGCTTAACGGGTTTCTTTGACCTCACAGATACGCGGTATTTT.

This clonotype was recorded many times. The genes are TRBV11-2 and TRBJ1-1, with a weak D call TRBD1 (5 bases). This CDR3 is built from 16 residues. The ends were cut back, 5 bases at V and 5 bases at J, with 21 bases in the middle. The germline V gene has CDR1 SGHAT and CDR2 FQNNGV. The CDR3 sequence is CASSVLQNLGGTEAFF. The CDR3 nucleotides read TGTGCCAGCAGCGTCCTACAGAACCTCGGGGGAACTGAAGCTTTCTTT.

This clonotype was observed a few times. This chain uses TRBV19 with TRBJ2-3, with 7 bases fitting TRBD2. Unmatched junction bases numbered 6, after V lost 6 bases and J lost 0 bases. CDR3 length: 15 amino acids. The germline V gene has CDR1 LNHDA and CDR2 SQIVND (reference sequence). CDR3 nucleotide sequence: TGTGCCAGTAGCCAACTAGCGACTAGCACAGATACGCAGTATTTT. Translation: CASSQLATSTDTQYF.

V usage is TRBV5-1 and J usage is TRBJ2-1; maybe TRBD2 (5 bases). The CDR3 spans 13 residues. V lost 1 base and J 4 bases, leaving 6 bases between the germline ends. The germline gives CDR1 SGHRS, CDR2 YFSETQ. CDR3 sequence reads: CASSLTGYNEQFF. In nucleotides, the CDR3 is TGCGCCAGCAGCTTGACGGGGTACAATGAGCAGTTCTTC.

This chain links TRBV6-1 with TRBJ1-3; 7 bases match TRBD1. The CDR3 has 15 amino acids. V gave up 6 bases and J gave up 4 bases; unmatched junction bases: 9. Germline CDR1 MNHNS, CDR2 SASEGT. The CDR3 loop reads CASSRGQRLGNTIYF. CDR3 nucleotides: TGTGCCAGCAGCCGGGGACAGCGGCTCGGAAACACCATATATTTT.